These 27 T cell receptor beta chains share one sample of origin, sequenced in a study of vaccination effects on CD4 cells after COVID-19. Some clones are missing from TCRdb's copy, which holds only in-frame ones; the method was immunoSEQ multiplex PCR. The data show about 70,000 clones, with 80% seen just once and 9% to 15% held by the top ten. Before sequencing, viral peptide pools were used by the ViraFEST assay to expand antigen-specific CD4+ T cells. With 10 days of culture completed, CD4+ T cells were isolated. Vaccine recipients lacked prior SARS-CoV-2 infection and had negative nucleocapsid antibodies. No antigen has been assigned to these receptors. The sample consisted of CD4+ T cells from PBMCs cultured with SARS-CoV-2 spike peptides, taken before COVID-19 vaccination. The receptors here all came from a human donor who received a COVID-19 vaccine.

This clone occurred a few times. The V call is TRBV19, the J call TRBJ2-1, with 13 bases lining up with TRBD2. The germline gives CDR1 LNHDA, CDR2 SQIVND (reference sequence). The CDR3 has 15 residues. Germline trimming cut 7 bases from V and 7 bases from J; bases unmatched to any gene: 7. This CDR3 is CASNFGTSGANEQFF. The CDR3 DNA reads as TGTGCCAGTAATTTTGGGACTAGCGGGGCAAATGAGCAGTTCTTC.

Note on this clone: Other nucleotide sequences from this sample produce the same CDR3. The chain combines TRBV3-1 (or the pseudogene TRBV3-2) with TRBJ1-2; D unresolved. This CDR3 has 12 amino acids. The V end was cut by 3 bases, the J end by 2 bases, with 4 bases between. Germline V gene data show CDR1 as LGHDT and CDR2 as YNNKEL (reference sequence). The CDR3 reads CASSQGNYGYTF. The CDR3 nucleotides are TGTGCCAGCAGCCAGGGGAACTATGGCTACACCTTC.

This clone was counted once. The rearrangement uses TRBV6-5 and TRBJ2-1; D gene uncertain. In germline, CDR1 is MNHEY, CDR2 SVGAGI. Trimming took off 0 bases at V and 5 bases at J, with 8 bases between the two ends. The CDR3 sequence is 14 residues long. This chain's CDR3 is CASSYSSANNEQFF. DNA of the CDR3: TGTGCCAGCAGTTACTCGTCAGCCAACAATGAGCAGTTCTTC.

The CDR3 spells CASSPRRGTGGRTEAFF. The CDR3 nucleotides read TGTGCCAGCAGTCCACGTCGCGGGACAGGGGGCAGGACTGAAGCTTTCTTT. The V gene is TRBV28, the J gene TRBJ1-1, with 12 bases fitting TRBD1. Germline V gives CDR1 MDHEN, CDR2 SYDVKM. The CDR3 length is 17 residues. Losses at the gene ends were 5 bases for V and 5 bases for J; bases not matched to a gene: 12.

The CDR3 region has the DNA TGTGCCAGCAGCTTATTTGGTCAGGCTGACTATGGCTACACCTTC. It specifies CASSLFGQADYGYTF. J is TRBJ1-2 and V is TRBV7-9; D uncertain. The CDR3 has 15 residues. Trimming removed 2 bases from V and 3 bases from J, with 13 bases in between. Germline V gene sequence: CDR1 SEHNR, CDR2 FQNEAQ (reference sequence).

The chain combines TRBV27 with TRBJ2-5; TRBD1 aligns across 9 bases. The CDR3 loop spans 14 amino acids. Germline trimming cut 3 bases from V and 5 bases from J; bases unmatched to any gene: 4. Germline CDR1 MNHEY, CDR2 SMNVEV (reference sequence). The CDR3 loop reads CASSLGQGYETQYF. The CDR3 DNA reads as TGTGCCAGCAGTTTGGGACAGGGTTACGAGACCCAGTACTTC.

A single count supports this clone. The V call is TRBV2, the J call TRBJ2-7; D is unresolved. Trimming cost V 5 bases and J 1 base, with 12 bases left between them. Germline CDR1 SNHLY, CDR2 FYNNEI. The CDR3 has 14 amino acids. For the CDR3, the DNA is TGTGCCAGCAGTCCGGACGGCTTTTCCTACGAGCAGTACGTC. Protein product: CASSPDGFSYEQYV.

Here the CDR3 reads CASGLQGATDTQYF. For the CDR3, the DNA is TGTGCCAGCGGTCTACAGGGAGCCACAGATACGCAGTATTTT. The J gene is TRBJ2-3, the V gene TRBV5-4; TRBD1 is a possible D gene (6 bases). Trimming cost V 7 bases and J 2 bases, with 14 bases left between them. CDR3 length: 14 amino acids. Germline assignment: CDR1 SGHNT and CDR2 YYREEE (reference sequence).

The chain couples TRBV24-1 to TRBJ2-5; 7 positions match TRBD1. Losses at the gene ends were 3 bases for V and 2 bases for J; bases not matched to a gene: 8. The CDR3 totals 16 residues. The V gene's germline CDR1 is KGHDR and CDR2 SFDVKD. This CDR3 reads CATSDTPGQIQETQYF. In DNA form, the CDR3 reads TGTGCCACCAGTGATACCCCGGGACAGATACAAGAGACCCAGTACTTC.

This clone showed up just once. This chain links TRBV24-1 with TRBJ1-2; TRBD1 agrees at 7 bases. Germline V gene data show CDR1 as KGHDR and CDR2 as SFDVKD. The length of the CDR3 is 14 residues. Trimming at V came to 0 bases and at J to 6 bases, leaving 3 bases not matched to a gene. The CDR3, as DNA: TGTGCCACCAGTGATTTGCGACAGGGAGATGGCTACACCTTC. Translating it yields CATSDLRQGDGYTF.

The chain links TRBV14 to TRBJ2-3, with TRBD2 identical over 7 bases. This CDR3 spans 16 amino acids. The V and J ends lost 2 bases and 0 bases, in that order; junction bases with no gene match: 5. Germline CDR1 SGHDN, CDR2 FVKESK. CDR3 nucleotides: TGTGCCAGCAGCCAAAGAAAAGCGGGGAGCACAGATACGCAGTATTTT. Translation: CASSQRKAGSTDTQYF.

The V and J genes are TRBV5-4 and TRBJ2-2, with 10 bases aligning to TRBD1. V lost 4 bases to trimming and J lost 6 bases; unmatched junction nucleotides: 9. CDR3 length equals 16 residues. CDR1 SGHNT and CDR2 YYREEE come from the germline V gene (reference sequence). Here the CDR3 reads CASSPTPDRGAGELFF. The CDR3 DNA sequence: TGTGCCAGCAGCCCTACGCCGGACAGGGGGGCCGGGGAGCTGTTTTTT.

This clone was observed a few times. V and J are TRBV7-9 and TRBJ1-1; tentative D call: TRBD1 (6 bases). V dropped 7 bases and J dropped 5 bases, with 17 bases sitting between them. CDR3 length: 14 amino acids. From germline, CDR1 is SEHNR and CDR2 FQNEAQ (reference sequence). The DNA of the CDR3 is TGTGCCAGCATCTCTTGGCAGGGGTTAACTGAAGCTTTCTTT. Translating it yields CASISWQGLTEAFF. Drawing the rest from reference TRBV7-9 and TRBJ1-1, the complete variable domain is DTGVSQNPRHKITKRGQNVTFRCDPISEHNRLYWYRQTLGQGPEFLTYFQNEAQLEKSRLLSDRFSAERPKGSFSTLEIQRTEQGDSAMYLCASISWQGLTEAFFGQGTRLTVV.

This clone was found a few times. The chain has TRBV7-2 and TRBJ1-1, with D uncertain. V gave up 1 base and J gave up 4 bases, with 7 bases separating them. The CDR3 has 13 amino acids. Germline CDR1 and CDR2: SGHTA and FQGNSA. The CDR3 nucleotides read TGTGCCAGCAGCTTAGGGATTACCACTGAAGCTTTCTTT. Translation gives CASSLGITTEAFF.

V gene TRBV3-1 (or the pseudogene TRBV3-2) combines with J gene TRBJ2-3; D is uncertain. V lost 10 bases to trimming and J lost 6 bases, with 11 bases between them. Germline V gene sequence: CDR1 LGHDT, CDR2 YNNKEL (reference sequence). The CDR3 contains 11 residues. CDR3 region: CATQRSDTQYF. The CDR3, as DNA: TGTGCCACCCAACGAAGCGATACGCAGTATTTT.

The chain is built from TRBV25-1 and TRBJ2-2, with D uncertain. There are 12 residues in the CDR3. Trimming pared 2 bases from V and 4 bases from J, leaving 2 bases between. Germline loops: CDR1 MGHDK, CDR2 SYGVNS. CDR3 in amino acids: CASSESTGELFF. In DNA, the CDR3 is TGTGCCAGCAGTGAAAGCACCGGGGAGCTGTTTTTT.

The J gene is TRBJ1-2, the V gene TRBV7-2; TRBD1 might be the D (5 bases). V was shortened by 5 bases and J by 3 bases, with 13 bases between the two germline ends. Germline CDR1 and CDR2: SGHTA and FQGNSA. CDR3 length: 14 amino acids. The CDR3 here is CASSPHGGDYGYTF. The CDR3 DNA follows: TGTGCCAGCAGCCCTCACGGGGGGGACTATGGCTACACCTTC.

The chain has TRBV19 and TRBJ1-3, with 7 bases lining up with TRBD1. Germline values: CDR1 LNHDA, CDR2 SQIVND (reference sequence). The V segment lost 6 bases and the J segment 0 bases; nucleotides outside the gene matches: 5. The CDR3 contains 15 residues. This CDR3 is CASSPDRSSGNTIYF. The CDR3 bases are TGTGCCAGTAGCCCGGACAGGAGCTCTGGAAACACCATATATTTT.

This clone was observed a handful of times. The chain employs TRBV6-2 or TRBV6-3 and TRBJ1-4; D gene unclear. Germline assignment: CDR1 MNHEY and CDR2 SVGEGT. The length of the CDR3 is 17 residues. V lost 2 bases and J lost 6, with 19 bases in between. This CDR3 is CASSYVPTRPRDEKLFF. As DNA, the CDR3 is TGTGCCAGCAGTTACGTCCCGACCCGGCCGAGAGATGAAAAACTGTTTTTT.

This clone was detected only once. The chain uses TRBV6-1 and TRBJ1-1; maybe TRBD1 (6 bases). Germline V gene lookup returns CDR1 MNHNS and CDR2 SASEGT. Trimming cost V 2 bases and J 0 bases, with 10 bases left between them. The CDR3 consists of 15 residues. CDR3 in amino acids: CASSEMGGLNTEAFF. In DNA form, the CDR3 reads TGTGCCAGCAGTGAAATGGGGGGGCTGAACACTGAAGCTTTCTTT.

This clone was observed a single time. V is TRBV4-1 and J is TRBJ2-1; D unclear. The CDR3 spans 15 residues. Germline CDR1 and CDR2: MGHRA and YSYEKL. Trimming took off 0 bases at V and 3 bases at J, with 9 bases between the two ends. CDR3 in amino acids: CASSQEVWYYNEQFF. CDR3 DNA: TGCGCCAGCAGCCAAGAGGTATGGTACTACAATGAGCAGTTCTTC.

The chain carries TRBV5-8 and TRBJ1-2; 9 nucleotides align to TRBD1. The germline CDR1 and CDR2 sequences are SGHTS and YDEGEE. The CDR3 spans 15 residues. With V trimmed by 2 bases and J by 3 bases, 5 bases remained unmatched. The CDR3 loop reads CASSLRDRDDYGYTF. CDR3 in DNA: TGTGCCAGCAGCTTAAGGGACAGGGACGACTATGGCTACACCTTC.

In this sample, this clone turned up a few times. This chain joins TRBV7-2 and TRBJ1-5; D may be TRBD1 (6 bases). The CDR3 is made up of 13 amino acids. Germline V gives CDR1 SGHTA, CDR2 FQGNSA. V lost 4 bases, J lost 7 bases, and 11 bases lay in between. CDR3 loop: CASSYRAEQPQHF. In nucleotides, the CDR3 is TGTGCCAGCAGCTACAGGGCGGAGCAGCCCCAGCATTTT.

The chain has TRBV7-3 and TRBJ2-3; maybe TRBD2 (5 bases). CDR1 and CDR2 (germline): SGHTA, FQGTGA. The V gene lost 5 bases and the J gene lost 2 bases, with 11 bases spanning the gap. The CDR3 spans 14 residues. The CDR3 protein is CASSPDSLTDTQYF. CDR3 nucleotide sequence: TGTGCCAGCAGCCCGGACTCTCTCACAGATACGCAGTATTTT.

The chain has TRBV7-2 and TRBJ2-3; D gene unclear. Per the germline V gene, CDR1 is SGHTA and CDR2 is FQGNSA. Trimming took off 5 bases at V and 2 bases at J, with 11 bases between the two ends. The CDR3 extends over 14 amino acids. The CDR3 spells CASSLLGSTDTQYF. The CDR3 coding sequence is TGTGCCAGCAGCCTGCTAGGGTCCACAGATACGCAGTATTTT.

This clone was counted a few times. The chain is built from TRBV2 and TRBJ1-1, with D perhaps matching TRBD1 (5 bases). CDR3 size: 19 residues. Trimming stripped 0 bases from V and 1 base from J, with 21 bases between. The germline V gene encodes CDR1 SNHLY and CDR2 FYNNEI. CDR3 in amino acids: CASSEALRFGGLGNTEAFF. The CDR3 bases are TGTGCCAGCAGTGAAGCGCTAAGGTTCGGGGGATTAGGGAACACTGAAGCTTTCTTT.

This rearrangement joins TRBV3-1 (or the pseudogene TRBV3-2) to TRBJ1-2, with a weak D call TRBD1 (5 bases). The CDR3 totals 12 residues. Germline lookup yields CDR1 LGHDT and CDR2 YNNKEL (reference sequence). The V end lost 3 bases, the J end lost 7 bases, and 9 bases lay between the germline ends. This chain's CDR3 is CASSQGVGGYTF. CDR3 nucleotides: TGTGCCAGCAGCCAGGGGGTTGGTGGCTACACCTTC.